This entry lists 2 T cell receptor beta chains sequenced from one sample in a study of spatial heterogeneity in lung cancer. TCRdb re-derived calls from the 5' RACE reads in MiXCR, one entry per CDR3 protein. The sample has over 6,500 distinct CDR3 sequences; 5% to 7% are singletons. Time point defined: sample taken at primary tumor resection. Unsorted whole RNA from tumor, nontumor lung or frozen PBMC underwent sequencing. The material was normal lung tissue next to the tumor, obtained at surgery. The receptors stem from a female donor with early-stage non-small cell lung cancer.

This clonotype has ten or more counts. The library was built for alpha chains, so this beta chain is an off-target read and its size means little. J is TRBJ2-1 and V is TRBV29-1; perhaps D is TRBD1 or TRBD2 (8 bases each). The length of the CDR3 is 17 residues. With 7 bases removed from V and 0 bases from J, the gap between germline ends came to 22 bases. Germline V gene data show CDR1 as SQVTM and CDR2 as ANQGSEA. CDR3 nucleotides: TGCAGCGCTCAGGGGGCTAGCGGGTTTCCCTCCTACAATGAGCAGTTCTTC. Translated, it gives CSAQGASGFPSYNEQFF.

This clonotype is categorized as medium-sized. As an off-target read in a library built for alpha chains, this beta chain has a frequency of little significance. The V gene is TRBV6-1, the J gene TRBJ2-2; TRBD1 aligns across 8 bases. This CDR3 has 15 residues. Germline values: CDR1 MNHNS, CDR2 SASEGT. V shed 4 bases, J shed 3 bases, and the junction held 4 bases outside the gene matches. DNA of the CDR3: TGTGCCAGCAGTGGCTGGGACAGGCACACCGGGGAGCTGTTTTTT. Its translation is CASSGWDRHTGELFF.